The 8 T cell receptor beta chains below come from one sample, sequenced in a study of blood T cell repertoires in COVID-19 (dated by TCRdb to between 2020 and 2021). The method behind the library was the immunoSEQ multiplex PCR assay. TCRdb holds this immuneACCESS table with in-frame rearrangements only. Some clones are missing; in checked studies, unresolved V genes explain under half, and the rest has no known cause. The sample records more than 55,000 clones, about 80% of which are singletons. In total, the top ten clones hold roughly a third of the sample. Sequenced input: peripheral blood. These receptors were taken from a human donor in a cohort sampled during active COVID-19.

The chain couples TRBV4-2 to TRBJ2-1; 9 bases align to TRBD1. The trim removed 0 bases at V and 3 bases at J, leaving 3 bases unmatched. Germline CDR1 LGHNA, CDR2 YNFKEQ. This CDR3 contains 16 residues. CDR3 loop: CASSQDRQGGYNEQFF. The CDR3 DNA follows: TGTGCCAGCAGCCAAGATCGACAGGGGGGCTACAATGAGCAGTTCTTC.

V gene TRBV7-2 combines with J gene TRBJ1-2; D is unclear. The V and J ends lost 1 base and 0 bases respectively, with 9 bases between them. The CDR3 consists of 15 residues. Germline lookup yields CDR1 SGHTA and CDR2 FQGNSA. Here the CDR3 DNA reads TGTGCCAGCAGCTTAGGACACCAAGCTAACTATGGCTACACCTTC. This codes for CASSLGHQANYGYTF.

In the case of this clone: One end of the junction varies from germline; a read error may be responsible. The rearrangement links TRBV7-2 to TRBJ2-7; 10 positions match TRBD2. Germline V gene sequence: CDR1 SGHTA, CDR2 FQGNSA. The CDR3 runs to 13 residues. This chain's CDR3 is CASSILKREGLSF. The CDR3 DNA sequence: TGTGCCAGCAGCATCCTAAAGCGGGAGGGTCTAAGCTTC.

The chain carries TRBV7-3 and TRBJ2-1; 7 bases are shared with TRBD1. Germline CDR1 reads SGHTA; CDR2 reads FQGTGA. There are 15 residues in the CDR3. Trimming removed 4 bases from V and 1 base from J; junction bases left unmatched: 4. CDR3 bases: TGTGCCAGCAGCTGGGACAGAGGTTCCTACAATGAGCAGTTCTTC. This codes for CASSWDRGSYNEQFF.

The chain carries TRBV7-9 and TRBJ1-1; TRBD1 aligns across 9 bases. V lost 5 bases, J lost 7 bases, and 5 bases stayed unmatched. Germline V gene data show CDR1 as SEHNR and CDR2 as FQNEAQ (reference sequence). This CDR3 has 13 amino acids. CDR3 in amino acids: CASSLGQGLEAFF. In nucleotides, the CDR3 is TGTGCCAGCAGCCTAGGACAGGGGCTTGAAGCTTTCTTT.

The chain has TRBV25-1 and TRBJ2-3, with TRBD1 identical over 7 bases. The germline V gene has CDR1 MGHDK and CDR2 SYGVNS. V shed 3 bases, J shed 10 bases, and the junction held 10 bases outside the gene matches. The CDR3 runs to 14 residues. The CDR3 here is CASSEPTGPQAQYF. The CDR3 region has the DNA TGTGCCAGCAGTGAGCCGACAGGGCCCCAAGCGCAGTATTTT.

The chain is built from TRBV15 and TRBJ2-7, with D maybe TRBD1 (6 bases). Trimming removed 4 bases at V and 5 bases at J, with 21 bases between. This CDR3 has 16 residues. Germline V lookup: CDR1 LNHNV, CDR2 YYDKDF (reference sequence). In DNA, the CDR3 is TGTGCCACCAGCAACAGCCATTCATTGAACAGGGACGAGCAGTACTTC. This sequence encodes CATSNSHSLNRDEQYF.

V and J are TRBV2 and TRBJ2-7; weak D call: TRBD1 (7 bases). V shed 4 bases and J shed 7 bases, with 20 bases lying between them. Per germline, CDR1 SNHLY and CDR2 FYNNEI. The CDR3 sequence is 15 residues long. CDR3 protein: CASSAEGAVLKEQYF. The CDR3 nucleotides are TGTGCCAGCAGTGCGGAGGGGGCTGTTCTGAAAGAGCAGTACTTC.